The 17 T cell receptor beta chains listed next were all sequenced from one sample in a study of cytomegalovirus exposure and HLA in healthy donors. PCR used 60 Vbeta primers and 13 Jbeta primers. Sequenced by immunoSEQ multiplex PCR; TCRdb stores in-frame clones only, minus some. This table holds roughly 130,000 clones, about 80% found once. The sequencing sample was made of PBMCs. The receptor source for this set is a girl aged 2 to 10 in good health and CMV-seronegative.

This clone was observed a single time. This rearrangement joins TRBV11-2 to TRBJ2-3, with TRBD2 identical over 9 bases. CDR3 length: 15 amino acids. Germline V gives CDR1 SGHAT, CDR2 FQNNGV. V lost 2 bases, J lost 5 bases, and 5 bases stayed unmatched. In nucleotides, the CDR3 is TGTGCCAGCAGCTTACTAGCGGGGATGGTAGATACGCAGTATTTT. Its protein product is CASSLLAGMVDTQYF. Full variable domain (rest looked up from reference TRBV11-2 and TRBJ2-3): EAGVAQSPRYKIIEKRQSVAFWCNPISGHATLYWYQQILGQGPKLLIQFQNNGVVDDSQLPKDRFSAERLKGVDSTLKIQPAKLEDSAVYLCASSLLAGMVDTQYFGPGTRLTVL.

The chain is built from TRBV5-8 and TRBJ2-1, with 15 bases fitting TRBD2. The CDR3 sequence is 15 residues long. With V trimmed by 0 bases and J by 9 bases, 1 base remained unmatched. Germline V gene data show CDR1 as SGHTS and CDR2 as YDEGEE. The CDR3 sequence: CASSLGTSGGVEQFF. Here the CDR3 DNA reads TGTGCCAGCAGCTTGGGGACTAGCGGGGGGGTTGAGCAGTTCTTC.

The sample holds a few counts of this clone. The chain couples TRBV5-1 to TRBJ2-3, with 16 bases lining up with TRBD2. V shed 4 bases, J shed 4 bases, and the junction held 3 bases outside the gene matches. In germline, CDR1 is SGHRS, CDR2 YFSETQ. The CDR3 has 16 amino acids. The CDR3 DNA follows: TGCGCCAGCAGCCGGGGACTAGCGGGGGGGGCAGATACGCAGTATTTT. Translation: CASSRGLAGGADTQYF.

The V and J genes are TRBV6-1 and TRBJ2-7; D might be TRBD2 (6 bases). Trimming shortened V by 8 bases and J by 4 bases, and 15 bases separated the two germline ends. This CDR3 comprises 13 residues. Germline CDR1 reads MNHNS; CDR2 reads SASEGT. The CDR3 here is CASGVRGSYEQYF. The CDR3 bases are TGTGCCAGCGGGGTTCGGGGGTCTTACGAGCAGTACTTC.

The chain employs TRBV6-1 and TRBJ1-1; D unclear. Germline lookup yields CDR1 MNHNS and CDR2 SASEGT. The CDR3 runs 12 residues. With 6 bases removed from V and 3 bases from J, the gap between germline ends came to 8 bases. CDR3 region: CASSFQDTEAFF. The CDR3 coding sequence is TGTGCCAGCAGCTTCCAGGACACTGAAGCTTTCTTT.

This clone appeared once. Different DNA sequences within this sample yield the same CDR3. The chain employs TRBV6-1 and TRBJ2-5; maybe TRBD1 (5 bases). V lost 3 bases and J 0 bases, leaving 8 bases between the germline ends. Germline V lookup: CDR1 MNHNS, CDR2 SASEGT. The CDR3 covers 14 residues. CDR3 in amino acids: CASSDWGDQETQYF. CDR3 coding DNA: TGTGCCAGCAGTGATTGGGGCGACCAAGAGACCCAGTACTTC.

The genes are TRBV4-1 and TRBJ2-1; D perhaps matches TRBD2 (7 bases). Germline V gene sequence: CDR1 MGHRA, CDR2 YSYEKL. The germline V and J ends were trimmed by 4 bases and 2 bases, with 18 bases remaining between them. CDR3 length equals 17 residues. The DNA of the CDR3 is TGCGCCAGCAGCCCAGTGAGGGGGGGGAGGGCCTACAATGAGCAGTTCTTC. This codes for CASSPVRGGRAYNEQFF.

J is TRBJ1-1 and V is TRBV18; 8 bases map to TRBD1. Germline V CDR1 and CDR2: KGHSH, LQKENI. The trim removed 6 bases at V and 4 bases at J, leaving 7 bases unmatched. The CDR3 sequence is 14 residues long. The CDR3 sequence: CASSPWTGTTEAFF. The CDR3 DNA sequence: TGTGCCAGCTCCCCTTGGACAGGGACCACTGAAGCTTTCTTT. Looking up the rest from reference TRBV18 and TRBJ1-1 gives the full variable domain: NAGVMQNPRHLVRRRGQEARLRCSPMKGHSHVYWYRQLPEEGLKFMVYLQKENIIDESGMPKERFSAEFPKEGPSILRIQQVVRGDSAAYFCASSPWTGTTEAFFGQGTRLTVV.

V and J are TRBV7-6 and TRBJ2-1, with D hard to call. Germline lookup yields CDR1 SGHVS and CDR2 FNYEAQ. V was clipped by 2 bases and J by 6 bases, with 11 bases between them. This CDR3 comprises 14 residues. CDR3 protein: CASSLSWASNEQFF. In DNA, the CDR3 is TGTGCCAGCAGCTTATCGTGGGCCAGCAATGAGCAGTTCTTC.

V gene TRBV4-3 combines with J gene TRBJ1-2, with a possible D match to TRBD1 (6 bases). This CDR3 contains 17 residues. The V end was cut by 1 base, the J end by 5 bases, with 20 bases between. Germline V lookup: CDR1 LGHNA, CDR2 YSLEER. The CDR3 is CASSQASITRDKYGYTF. CDR3 coding DNA: TGCGCCAGCAGCCAAGCTTCCATAACCCGGGACAAGTATGGCTACACCTTC.

The rearrangement links TRBV6-4 to TRBJ1-1, with 10 bases that match TRBD1. J was trimmed by 5 bases and V by 5 bases; bases with no gene match: 8. Germline CDR1 is MRHNA and CDR2 is SNTAGT. This CDR3 has 15 amino acids. CDR3: CASSPEEDRGTEAFF. The DNA of the CDR3 is TGTGCCAGCAGTCCCGAGGAGGACAGGGGGACTGAAGCTTTCTTT.

This clone has a single count. This chain uses TRBV30 with TRBJ2-4, with D perhaps matching TRBD2 (5 bases). V lost 0 bases and J lost 9, with 9 bases in between. The CDR3 consists of 12 residues. Germline V lookup: CDR1 GTSNPN, CDR2 SVGIG (reference sequence). The CDR3 protein is CAWSVSGGIQYF. The CDR3 coding sequence is TGTGCCTGGAGTGTATCCGGAGGCATTCAGTACTTC.

V and J are TRBV30 and TRBJ2-5; 8 bases are a match to TRBD2. The DNA end favors TRBJ2-7, so the J call may be wrong. CDR1 and CDR2 (germline): GTSNPN, SVGIG (reference sequence). This CDR3 has 15 amino acids. CDR3 sequence (DNA): TGTGCCTGGAGCAATACAGCGGGGGCCCCCTACGAGCAGTACTTC. Translated, it gives CAWSNTAGAPYEQYF.

This rearrangement joins TRBV27 to TRBJ2-7, with 9 positions matching TRBD1. The ends lost 6 bases at V and 2 bases at J; junction bases unmatched: 8. The CDR3 runs to 15 residues. CDR1 is MNHEY and CDR2 is SMNVEV in the germline V gene (reference sequence). The CDR3 DNA follows: TGTGCCAGCAGCCGAACGGGGACAGGGACCTACGAGCAGTACTTC. Translation: CASSRTGTGTYEQYF.

The chain couples TRBV29-1 to TRBJ1-2; D is perhaps TRBD1 (6 bases). CDR1 SQVTM and CDR2 ANQGSEA come from the germline V gene. V lost 5 bases to trimming and J lost 6 bases, with 10 bases between them. This CDR3 comprises 11 residues. The CDR3 loop is CSVQGKDGYTF. The CDR3 DNA reads TGCAGCGTTCAGGGGAAGGATGGCTACACCTTC.

The rearrangement uses TRBV5-1 and TRBJ2-7, with D maybe TRBD2 (6 bases). The CDR3 contains 14 residues. The germline V gene has CDR1 SGHRS and CDR2 YFSETQ. V was shortened by 2 bases and J by 0 bases, with 9 bases between the two germline ends. This CDR3 is CASSLPGGSYEQYF. The CDR3 DNA reads as TGCGCCAGCAGCTTACCCGGGGGCTCCTACGAGCAGTACTTC.

V is TRBV4-1 and J is TRBJ2-3, with D possibly TRBD1 on 6 matching bases. V was pared by 4 bases and J by 4 bases, with 12 bases between. The germline V gene encodes CDR1 MGHRA and CDR2 YSYEKL. CDR3 length equals 14 residues. CDR3: CASSPWQGPDTQYF. CDR3 bases: TGCGCCAGCAGCCCCTGGCAGGGGCCAGATACGCAGTATTTT.